This T cell receptor (beta chain) was sequenced for a study of T cells in Graves' hyperthyroidism and ophthalmopathy. When ophthalmopathy did not progress within 18 months, Graves' hyperthyroidism was considered stable. The CDR3 is made up of 13 amino acids. CDR1 and CDR2 (germline): SQVTM, ANQGSEA. Trimming took 5 bases from V and 4 from J, leaving 12 bases between them. This clonotype turned up a few times. Amplified regions were TCR beta CDR3 sequences from RNA transcripts. HTBI primers drove first-round RT-PCR of the TCR CDR3. A single record per CDR3 protein comes from TCRdb applying MiXCR to the multiplex PCR reads. The profile shows about half a million distinct CDR3 sequences, around 20% of them singletons.

Input material: blood. The chain recombines TRBV29-1 with TRBJ1-5; D call uncertain. The TCR sequence derives from a man younger than 35 with Graves' hyperthyroidism. The CDR3 DNA reads TGCAGCGTTAGCTTGGCTGGAAATCAGCCCCAGCATTTT. It specifies CSVSLAGNQPQHF.